Here is one T cell receptor (beta chain) with its context. What it binds is unknown. Extraction of RNA preceded its reverse transcription into cDNA, which served as the sequencing template. Sequencing used immunoSEQ multiplex PCR; TCRdb keeps in-frame clones, though not all of them. This repertoire shows around 50,000 clones, over 95% found once; its top ten account for roughly 25%. This record comes from a study of CD8+ T cells in alopecia areata. As for the study in general: Treatment comprised oral tofacitinib, 5 to 10 mg twice daily, in treated patients. Broader study findings: Affected scalp, especially in alopecia totalis/universalis, had a higher clonality than normal scalp did.

V lost 3 bases and J 0 bases, leaving 10 bases between the germline ends. CDR3 size: 15 residues. The germline V gene encodes CDR1 SGHRS and CDR2 YFSETQ. The gene calls are TRBV5-1 and TRBJ2-1, with D uncertain. The sample was CD8+ T cells sorted from blood, taken at week 0. This sequence was found in a human donor with alopecia areata. Here the CDR3 reads CASSSPVSSYNEQFF. The CDR3 region has the DNA TGCGCCAGCAGCTCGCCGGTTAGCTCCTACAATGAGCAGTTCTTC.